This TCR beta chain was sequenced in a study of shared clonotypes between healthy human individuals. On this clone itself: What it recognizes is unknown.

Findings of the study overall: The sharing of around 5% of naive CD4 clonotypes was seen across several donors. It was only blood that was sampled, and tissue repertoires likely differ. In general, naive subsets displayed greater estimated richness than memory subsets did.

Authors' methods: Junction-only immunoSEQ data arrived without quality scores, meaning filtering differed. Profiling relied on immunoSEQ multiplex PCR, and the TCRdb table lists in-frame clones only, not all of them. V, J and clone size are those of that table, while D and trimming were read from the DNA. The table has about 650,000 clones, 95% seen once. CD45RO-negative CD8 cells positively selected for CCR7 made up the naive population, which excluded terminally differentiated effector memory CD45RA+ cells. With 4 bases clipped from V and 4 bases from J, the junction kept 7 bases outside the gene matches. Germline assignment: CDR1 MDHEN and CDR2 SYDVKM. This CDR3 has 15 residues.

V usage is TRBV28 and J usage is TRBJ2-5; TRBD1 matches 9 bases. Sequencing was carried out using naive CD8+ T cells sorted from blood. The source of this sequence is a woman aged 25 to 39 in good health. The CDR3 DNA reads TGTGCCAGCAGTTCCGGGACAGGGCTTCGAGAGACCCAGTACTTC. Its translation: CASSSGTGLRETQYF.